Following are 17 T cell receptor beta chains from one sample sequenced in a study of PD-1 blockade in classical Hodgkin lymphoma. Libraries were prepared by immunoSEQ multiplex PCR; TCRdb keeps only in-frame clonotypes and omits some of them. The sample has about 110,000 clones, 89% seen once. Exposure to brentuximab vedotin varied, and each patient had relapsed following autologous stem cell transplantation. The input for sequencing was peripheral blood mononuclear cells (PBMCs), taken before the second cycle of nivolumab. Every receptor here comes from a human donor with classical Hodgkin lymphoma.

The rearrangement joins TRBV2 to TRBJ2-7; TRBD2 matches 9 bases. Germline loops: CDR1 SNHLY, CDR2 FYNNEI. Trimming took 5 bases from V and 2 from J; bases not matched to a gene: 4. The length of the CDR3 is 14 residues. The CDR3 region is CASSRSGGTYEQYF. The CDR3 nucleotides are TGTGCCAGCAGTCGCAGCGGGGGGACCTACGAGCAGTACTTC.

The chain links TRBV13 to TRBJ2-3, with D possibly matching TRBD2 (6 bases). V lost 5 bases and J 3 bases, leaving 21 bases between the germline ends. The CDR3 runs to 17 residues. Looked up from germline, CDR1 is PRHDT and CDR2 is FYEKMQ (reference sequence). CDR3 amino acids: CASSPPGGGRSTDTQYF. The CDR3 DNA sequence: TGTGCCAGCAGCCCCCCGGGCGGAGGGAGGTCTACAGATACGCAGTATTTT.

This clone showed up just a few times. The chain uses TRBV18 and TRBJ1-1; maybe TRBD1 (6 bases). CDR1 and CDR2 (germline): KGHSH, LQKENI. Trimming took off 6 bases at V and 3 bases at J, with 11 bases between the two ends. This CDR3 region has 13 residues. The CDR3 DNA reads TGTGCCAGCTCGAATAACAGGGACACTGAAGCTTTCTTT. The encoded protein is CASSNNRDTEAFF.

The rearrangement joins TRBV15 to TRBJ2-3; a possible D gene is TRBD2 (5 bases). This CDR3 has 19 amino acids. The germline CDR1 and CDR2 sequences are LNHNV and YYDKDF (reference sequence). Deletions cut 5 bases from V and 0 bases from J, with 24 bases between. The CDR3 DNA follows: TGTGCCACCAGCGGACTTATCCGGGCCTCCGGTTCTAGCACAGATACGCAGTATTTT. Translation gives CATSGLIRASGSSTDTQYF. Full variable domain (outside the CDR3, taken from reference TRBV15 and TRBJ2-3): DAMVIQNPRYQVTQFGKPVTLSCSQTLNHNVMYWYQQKSSQAPKLLFHYYDKDFNNEADTPDNFQSRRPNTSFCFLDIRSPGLGDTAMYLCATSGLIRASGSSTDTQYFGPGTRLTVL.

This clone was recorded once. This sequence joins TRBV7-6 and TRBJ2-1; D may be TRBD1 (5 bases). The germline CDR1 and CDR2 sequences are SGHVS and FNYEAQ. The CDR3 length is 11 residues. V gave up 6 bases and J gave up 6 bases, with 6 bases separating them. The DNA for the CDR3 is TGTGCCAGCAGAGGGGCCAATGAGCAGTTCTTC. Translation gives CASRGANEQFF.

This sequence joins TRBV18 and TRBJ1-2; 8 bases are a match to TRBD1. CDR1 and CDR2 from the germline V gene are KGHSH and LQKENI. This CDR3 contains 15 residues. After removal of 2 bases from V and 4 bases from J, the junction contained 6 bases not matched to a gene. The CDR3 nucleotides read TGTGCCAGCTCACCAACGGGACAGGAAAGCTATGGCTACACCTTC. Amino acid sequence: CASSPTGQESYGYTF. Filled out from reference TRBV18 and TRBJ1-2, the complete variable domain reads NAGVMQNPRHLVRRRGQEARLRCSPMKGHSHVYWYRQLPEEGLKFMVYLQKENIIDESGMPKERFSAEFPKEGPSILRIQQVVRGDSAAYFCASSPTGQESYGYTFGSGTRLTVV.

This rearrangement joins TRBV5-1 to TRBJ2-1, with 11 bases matching TRBD2. Germline loops: CDR1 SGHRS, CDR2 YFSETQ. V was clipped by 6 bases and J by 9 bases; unmatched bases: 11. The CDR3 runs to 15 residues. The CDR3 reads CASTSETSGVGEQFF. CDR3 in DNA: TGCGCCAGCACATCCGAGACTAGCGGGGTTGGTGAGCAGTTCTTC.

The genes are TRBV27 and TRBJ2-7; the D gene is possibly TRBD1 (5 bases). Germline lookup yields CDR1 MNHEY and CDR2 SMNVEV (reference sequence). The CDR3 totals 15 residues. The V and J ends lost 2 bases and 3 bases respectively, with 14 bases between them. The DNA of the CDR3 is TGTGCCAGCAGTTTAGTCTACAGGATCGACTACGAGCAGTACTTC. Its protein product is CASSLVYRIDYEQYF.

The rearrangement links TRBV6-5 to TRBJ2-6; D may correspond to TRBD1 or TRBD2 (6 bases each). Per the germline V gene, CDR1 is MNHEY and CDR2 is SVGAGI. The V and J ends lost 2 bases and 2 bases respectively, with 10 bases between them. The CDR3 totals 16 residues. The CDR3 DNA follows: TGTGCCAGCAGTTACGGTGGGGGGCCTGGGGCCAACGTCCTGACTTTC. Protein sequence: CASSYGGGPGANVLTF.

The chain employs TRBV29-1 and TRBJ2-3, with a weak D call TRBD2 (5 bases). V was cut by 4 bases and J by 2 bases, with 16 bases left in between. Per the germline V gene, CDR1 is SQVTM and CDR2 is ANQGSEA. The CDR3 sequence is 15 residues long. DNA of the CDR3: TGCAGCGTTGTATACGGGGTGGGTTACACAGATACGCAGTATTTT. As protein: CSVVYGVGYTDTQYF.

The J gene is TRBJ1-3, the V gene TRBV19; possible D gene TRBD1, 5 bases. The germline V gene has CDR1 LNHDA and CDR2 SQIVND (reference sequence). With 9 bases removed from V and 4 bases from J, the gap between germline ends came to 7 bases. The CDR3 is made up of 11 amino acids. The CDR3 loop reads CASDSGNTIYF. In DNA form, the CDR3 reads TGTGCCAGCGACAGCGGAAACACCATATATTTT.

The chain links TRBV5-6 to TRBJ2-2; D perhaps matches TRBD1 (6 bases). The CDR3 length is 16 residues. Germline V gene lookup returns CDR1 SGHDT and CDR2 YYEEEE. Deletions cut 4 bases from V and 6 bases from J, with 19 bases between. Written as DNA, the CDR3 is TGTGCCAGCAGCCCGCTACAGGGAATCGGGCCCGGGGAGCTGTTTTTT. The encoded protein is CASSPLQGIGPGELFF.

This chain uses TRBV7-8 with TRBJ2-4; 7 bases fit TRBD1. The CDR3 has 16 residues. Germline V CDR1 and CDR2: SGHVS, FQNEAQ. V lost 1 base and J lost 1; bases outside the gene matches: 4. The CDR3 here is CASSLGATGAKNIQYF. The CDR3 DNA reads TGTGCCAGCAGCTTAGGGGCGACAGGGGCCAAAAACATTCAGTACTTC.

This clone was seen just once. This chain connects TRBV19 to TRBJ1-5, with a possible D match to TRBD1 (6 bases). CDR1 is LNHDA, CDR2 SQIVND, per germline (reference sequence). The CDR3 runs 13 residues. V gave up 7 bases and J gave up 7 bases, with 14 bases separating them. The CDR3 bases are TGTGCCAGTAAACCCCAGGGGTCCCAGCCCCAGCATTTT. Protein: CASKPQGSQPQHF.

The chain uses TRBV5-1 and TRBJ2-3; 8 nucleotides align to TRBD1. The CDR3 has 15 residues. The junction had 9 bases not matched to a gene; V was cut back by 5 bases and J by 4 bases. Per the germline V gene, CDR1 is SGHRS and CDR2 is YFSETQ. This CDR3 reads CASRQGVFSADTQYF. In nucleotides, the CDR3 is TGCGCCAGCAGACAGGGGGTGTTTAGCGCAGATACGCAGTATTTT.

The chain links TRBV5-1 to TRBJ1-2; 7 bases match TRBD1. Losses at the gene ends were 1 base for V and 13 bases for J; bases not matched to a gene: 10. The CDR3 contains 13 residues. The germline gives CDR1 SGHRS, CDR2 YFSETQ. CDR3 coding DNA: TGCGCCAGCAGCTTGCTAGGGGGCGGTTTAGGCACCTTC. Translated: CASSLLGGGLGTF.

This chain joins TRBV4-1 and TRBJ2-1; D uncertain. Trimming removed 1 base from V and 4 bases from J, with 11 bases in between. In germline, CDR1 is MGHRA, CDR2 YSYEKL. CDR3 length: 15 residues. The CDR3 spells CASSQVTNHYNEQFF. The CDR3 DNA follows: TGCGCCAGCAGCCAAGTTACAAACCATTACAATGAGCAGTTCTTC.